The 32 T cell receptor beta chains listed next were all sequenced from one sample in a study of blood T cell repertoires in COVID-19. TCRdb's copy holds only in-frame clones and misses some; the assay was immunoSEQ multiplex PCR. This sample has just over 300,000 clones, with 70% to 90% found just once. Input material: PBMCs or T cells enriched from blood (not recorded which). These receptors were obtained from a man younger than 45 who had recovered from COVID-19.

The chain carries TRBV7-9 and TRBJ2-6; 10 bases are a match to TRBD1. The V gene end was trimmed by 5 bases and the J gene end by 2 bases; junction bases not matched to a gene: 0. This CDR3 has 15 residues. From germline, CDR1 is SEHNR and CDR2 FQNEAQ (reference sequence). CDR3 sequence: CASSGQGAGANVLTF. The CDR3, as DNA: TGTGCCAGCAGCGGACAGGGGGCTGGGGCCAACGTCCTGACTTTC. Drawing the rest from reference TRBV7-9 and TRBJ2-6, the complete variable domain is DTGVSQNPRHKITKRGQNVTFRCDPISEHNRLYWYRQTLGQGPEFLTYFQNEAQLEKSRLLSDRFSAERPKGSFSTLEIQRTEQGDSAMYLCASSGQGAGANVLTFGAGSRLTVL.

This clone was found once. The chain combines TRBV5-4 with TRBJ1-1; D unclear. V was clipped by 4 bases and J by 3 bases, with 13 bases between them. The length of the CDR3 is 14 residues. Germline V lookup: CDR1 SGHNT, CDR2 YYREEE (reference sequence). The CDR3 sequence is CASSMPPADTEAFF. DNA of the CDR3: TGTGCCAGCAGCATGCCCCCGGCGGACACTGAAGCTTTCTTT.

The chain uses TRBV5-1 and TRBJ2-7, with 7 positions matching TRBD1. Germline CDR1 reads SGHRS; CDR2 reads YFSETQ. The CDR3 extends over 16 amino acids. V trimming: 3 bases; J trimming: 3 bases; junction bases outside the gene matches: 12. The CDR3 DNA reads TGCGCCAGCAGCTGGGAAGGGGGCGAGATAGGCTACGAGCAGTACTTC. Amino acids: CASSWEGGEIGYEQYF.

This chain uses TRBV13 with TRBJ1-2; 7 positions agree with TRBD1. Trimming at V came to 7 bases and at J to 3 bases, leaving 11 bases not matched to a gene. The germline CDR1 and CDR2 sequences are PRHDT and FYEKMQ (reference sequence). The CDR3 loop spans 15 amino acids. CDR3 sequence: CASTEGARIHYGYTF. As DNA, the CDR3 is TGTGCCAGCACCGAGGGGGCCCGAATCCACTATGGCTACACCTTC.

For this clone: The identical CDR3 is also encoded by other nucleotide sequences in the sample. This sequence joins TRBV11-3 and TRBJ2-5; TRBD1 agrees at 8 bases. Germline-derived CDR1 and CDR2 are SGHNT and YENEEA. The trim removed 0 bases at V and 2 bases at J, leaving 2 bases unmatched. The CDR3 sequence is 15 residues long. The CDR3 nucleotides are TGTGCCAGCAGCTTAGATGGACAGGGACAAGAGACCCAGTACTTC. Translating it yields CASSLDGQGQETQYF.

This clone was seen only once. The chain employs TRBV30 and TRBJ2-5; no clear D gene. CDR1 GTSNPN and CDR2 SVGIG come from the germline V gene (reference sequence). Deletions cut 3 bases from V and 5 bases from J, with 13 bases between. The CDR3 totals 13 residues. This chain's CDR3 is CAWSPGSWETQYF. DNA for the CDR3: TGTGCCTGGAGCCCGGGTTCGTGGGAGACCCAGTACTTC.

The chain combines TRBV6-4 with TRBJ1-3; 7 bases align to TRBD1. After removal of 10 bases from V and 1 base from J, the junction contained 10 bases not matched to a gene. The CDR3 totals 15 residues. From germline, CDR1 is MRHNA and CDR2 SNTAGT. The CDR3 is CATPGQRPSGNTIYF. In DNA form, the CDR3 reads TGTGCCACTCCGGGACAGCGCCCTTCTGGAAACACCATATATTTT.

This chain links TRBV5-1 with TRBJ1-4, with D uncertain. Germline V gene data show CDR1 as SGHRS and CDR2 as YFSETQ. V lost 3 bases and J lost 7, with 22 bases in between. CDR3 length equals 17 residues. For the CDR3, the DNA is TGCGCCAGCAGCTCCGAACCCCGACCCAAACGGGGTGAAAAACTGTTTTTT. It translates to CASSSEPRPKRGEKLFF.

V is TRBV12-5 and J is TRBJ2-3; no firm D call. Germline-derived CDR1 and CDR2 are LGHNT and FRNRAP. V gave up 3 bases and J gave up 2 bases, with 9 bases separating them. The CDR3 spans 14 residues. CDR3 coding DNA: TGTGCTAGTGGTTTTGAGGTTAACACAGATACGCAGTATTTT. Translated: CASGFEVNTDTQYF.

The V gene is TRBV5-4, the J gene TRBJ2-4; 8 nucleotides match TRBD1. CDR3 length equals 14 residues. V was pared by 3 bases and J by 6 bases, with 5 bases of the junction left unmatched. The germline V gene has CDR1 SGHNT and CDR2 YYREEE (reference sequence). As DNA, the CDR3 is TGTGCCAGCAGCTCGAAGGGACAGGCAAACATTCAGTACTTC. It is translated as CASSSKGQANIQYF. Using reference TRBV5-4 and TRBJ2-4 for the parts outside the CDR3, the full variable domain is ETGVTQSPTHLIKTRGQQVTLRCSSQSGHNTVSWYQQALGQGPQFIFQYYREEENGRGNFPPRFSGLQFPNYSSELNVNALELDDSALYLCASSSKGQANIQYFGAGTRLSVL.

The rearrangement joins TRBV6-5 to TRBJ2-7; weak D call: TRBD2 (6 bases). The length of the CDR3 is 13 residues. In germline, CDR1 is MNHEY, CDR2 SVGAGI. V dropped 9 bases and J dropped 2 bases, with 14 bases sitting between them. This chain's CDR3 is CASKTRGTYEQYF. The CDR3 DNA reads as TGTGCCAGTAAGACGCGGGGTACCTACGAGCAGTACTTC.

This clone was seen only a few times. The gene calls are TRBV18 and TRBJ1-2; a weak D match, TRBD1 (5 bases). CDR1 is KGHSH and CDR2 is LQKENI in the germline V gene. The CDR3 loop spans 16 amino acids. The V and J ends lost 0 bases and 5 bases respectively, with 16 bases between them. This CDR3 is CASSPPGRGGEYGYTF. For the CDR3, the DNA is TGTGCCAGCTCACCACCGGGAAGGGGAGGAGAGTATGGCTACACCTTC.

CDR3 sequence (DNA): TGCGCCAGCAGCCAAGAACGACACGTTAATGAAAAACTGTTTTTT. Translated, it gives CASSQERHVNEKLFF. The chain recombines TRBV4-1 with TRBJ1-4; D not certain. Germline lookup yields CDR1 MGHRA and CDR2 YSYEKL. CDR3 size: 15 residues. V lost 0 bases to trimming and J lost 4 bases, with 9 bases between them.

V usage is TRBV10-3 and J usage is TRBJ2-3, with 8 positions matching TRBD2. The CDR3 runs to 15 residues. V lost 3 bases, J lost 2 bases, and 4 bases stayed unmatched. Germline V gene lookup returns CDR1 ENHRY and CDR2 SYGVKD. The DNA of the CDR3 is TGTGCCATCAGTGATGATAGCGGGATCACAGATACGCAGTATTTT. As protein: CAISDDSGITDTQYF.

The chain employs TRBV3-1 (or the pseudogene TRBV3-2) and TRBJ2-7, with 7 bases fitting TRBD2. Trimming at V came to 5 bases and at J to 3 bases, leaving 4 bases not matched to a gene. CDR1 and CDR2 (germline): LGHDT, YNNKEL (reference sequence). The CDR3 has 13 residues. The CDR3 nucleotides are TGTGCCAGCAGCTTGGGGGAGGGCTACGAGCAGTACTTC. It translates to CASSLGEGYEQYF.

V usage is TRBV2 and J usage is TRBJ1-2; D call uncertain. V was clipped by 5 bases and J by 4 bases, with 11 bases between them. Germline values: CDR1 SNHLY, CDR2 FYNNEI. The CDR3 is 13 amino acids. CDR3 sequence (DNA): TGTGCCAGCAGTACCGAACGGGGCTATGGCTACACCTTC. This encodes CASSTERGYGYTF. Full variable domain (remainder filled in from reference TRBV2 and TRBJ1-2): EPEVTQTPSHQVTQMGQEVILRCVPISNHLYFYWYRQILGQKVEFLVSFYNNEISEKSEIFDDQFSVERPDGSNFTLKIRSTKLEDSAMYFCASSTERGYGYTFGSGTRLTVV.

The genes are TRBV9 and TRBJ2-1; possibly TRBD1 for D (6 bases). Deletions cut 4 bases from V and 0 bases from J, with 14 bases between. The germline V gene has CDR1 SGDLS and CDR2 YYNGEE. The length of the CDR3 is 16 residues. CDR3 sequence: CASSFSTGSSYNEQFF. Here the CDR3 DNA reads TGTGCCAGCAGCTTTTCGACAGGTAGCTCCTACAATGAGCAGTTCTTC.

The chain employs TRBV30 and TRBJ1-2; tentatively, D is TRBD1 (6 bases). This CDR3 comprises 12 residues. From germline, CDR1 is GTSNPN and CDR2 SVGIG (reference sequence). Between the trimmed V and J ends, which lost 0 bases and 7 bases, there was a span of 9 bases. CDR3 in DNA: TGTGCCTGGAGTGTAGGGGGAGCTGGCTACACCTTC. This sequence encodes CAWSVGGAGYTF.

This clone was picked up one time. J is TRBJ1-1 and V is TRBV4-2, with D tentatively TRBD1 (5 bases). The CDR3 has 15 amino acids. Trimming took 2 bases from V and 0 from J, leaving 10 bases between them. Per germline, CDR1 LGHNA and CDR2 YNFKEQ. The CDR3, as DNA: TGTGCCAGCAGCCAACTCGGGACTTTGAACACTGAAGCTTTCTTT. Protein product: CASSQLGTLNTEAFF.

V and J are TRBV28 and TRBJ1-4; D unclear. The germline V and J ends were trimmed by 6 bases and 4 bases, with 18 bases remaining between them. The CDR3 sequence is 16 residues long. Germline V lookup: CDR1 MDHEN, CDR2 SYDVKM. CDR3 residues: CASRTTSYLINEKLFF. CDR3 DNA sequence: TGTGCCAGCAGAACCACGAGCTATTTGATTAATGAAAAACTGTTTTTT.

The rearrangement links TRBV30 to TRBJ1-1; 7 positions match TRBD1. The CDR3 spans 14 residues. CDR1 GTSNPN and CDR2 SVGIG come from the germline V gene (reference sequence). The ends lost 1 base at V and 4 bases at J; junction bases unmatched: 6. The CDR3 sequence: CAWSDMTGFTEAFF. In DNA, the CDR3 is TGTGCCTGGAGTGATATGACAGGGTTCACTGAAGCTTTCTTT.

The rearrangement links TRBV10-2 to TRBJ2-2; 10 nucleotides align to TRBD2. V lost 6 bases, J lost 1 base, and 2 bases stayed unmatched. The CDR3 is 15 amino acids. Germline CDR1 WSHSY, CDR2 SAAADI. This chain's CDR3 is CASRGTSENTGELFF. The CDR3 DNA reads TGCGCCAGCAGGGGGACTAGCGAGAACACCGGGGAGCTGTTTTTT.

The DNA of the CDR3 is TGTGCCAGCAGCTTAGATCTAAATAGCGGGAGCTCCTACAATGAGCAGTTCTTC. It codes for CASSLDLNSGSSYNEQFF. This rearrangement joins TRBV11-3 to TRBJ2-1; 9 nucleotides agree with TRBD2. The length of the CDR3 is 18 residues. Looked up from germline, CDR1 is SGHNT and CDR2 is YENEEA. With 0 bases clipped from V and 0 bases from J, the junction kept 6 bases outside the gene matches. Variable domain in full (rest from reference TRBV11-3 and TRBJ2-1): EAGVVQSPRYKIIEKKQPVAFWCNPISGHNTLYWYLQNLGQGPELLIRYENEEAVDDSQLPKDRFSAERLKGVDSTLKIQPAELGDSAVYLCASSLDLNSGSSYNEQFFGPGTRLTVL.

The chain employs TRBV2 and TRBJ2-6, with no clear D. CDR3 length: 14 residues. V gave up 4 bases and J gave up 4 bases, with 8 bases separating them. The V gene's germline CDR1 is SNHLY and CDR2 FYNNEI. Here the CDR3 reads CASSALSGANVLTF. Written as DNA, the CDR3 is TGTGCCAGCAGTGCCTTGTCCGGGGCCAACGTCCTGACTTTC.

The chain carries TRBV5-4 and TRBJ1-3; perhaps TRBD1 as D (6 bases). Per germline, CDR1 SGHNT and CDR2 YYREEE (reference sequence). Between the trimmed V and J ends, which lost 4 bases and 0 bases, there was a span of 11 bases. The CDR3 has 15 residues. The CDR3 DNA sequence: TGTGCCAGCAGCGTAACAGGGAGCTCTGGAAACACCATATATTTT. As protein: CASSVTGSSGNTIYF.

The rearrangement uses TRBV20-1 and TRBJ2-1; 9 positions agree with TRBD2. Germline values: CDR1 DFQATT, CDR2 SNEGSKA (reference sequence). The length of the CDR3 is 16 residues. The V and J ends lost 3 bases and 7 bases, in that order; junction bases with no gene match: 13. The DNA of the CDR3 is TGCAGTGCTAGTGGGGGGAGGGGACTAGCTTATAATGAGCAGTTCTTC. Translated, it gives CSASGGRGLAYNEQFF.

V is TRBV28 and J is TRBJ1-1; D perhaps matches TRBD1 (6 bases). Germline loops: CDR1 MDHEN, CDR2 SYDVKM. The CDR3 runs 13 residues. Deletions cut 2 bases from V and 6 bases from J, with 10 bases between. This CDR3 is CASSLGQPPEAFF. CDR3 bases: TGTGCCAGCAGTTTAGGACAGCCTCCTGAAGCTTTCTTT.

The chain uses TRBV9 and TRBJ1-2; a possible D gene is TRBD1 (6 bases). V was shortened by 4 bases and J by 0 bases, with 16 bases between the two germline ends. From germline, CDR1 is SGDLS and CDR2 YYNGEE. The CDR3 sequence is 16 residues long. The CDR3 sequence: CASSPRGDRSNYGYTF. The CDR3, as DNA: TGTGCCAGCAGCCCCCGCGGAGACAGGTCTAACTATGGCTACACCTTC.

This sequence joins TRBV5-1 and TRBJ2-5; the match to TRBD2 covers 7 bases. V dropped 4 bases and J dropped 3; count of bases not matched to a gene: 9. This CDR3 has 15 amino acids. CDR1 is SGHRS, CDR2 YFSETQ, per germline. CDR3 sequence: CASSPTGGREETQYF. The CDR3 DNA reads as TGCGCCAGCAGCCCGACGGGGGGTCGGGAAGAGACCCAGTACTTC.

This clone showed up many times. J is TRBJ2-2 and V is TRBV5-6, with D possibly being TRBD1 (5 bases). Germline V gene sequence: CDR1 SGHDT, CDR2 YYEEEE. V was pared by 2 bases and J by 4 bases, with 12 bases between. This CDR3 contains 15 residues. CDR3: CASSFFQGATGELFF. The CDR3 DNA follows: TGTGCCAGCAGCTTTTTCCAGGGTGCCACCGGGGAGCTGTTTTTT.

This CDR3 reads CASSRGLLSTNEQFF. The CDR3 region has the DNA TGTGCCAGCAGCCGGGGACTCCTATCCACCAATGAGCAGTTCTTC. This chain links TRBV5-8 with TRBJ2-1; D perhaps matches TRBD2 (6 bases). Germline assignment: CDR1 SGHTS and CDR2 YDEGEE. V was pared by 4 bases and J by 6 bases, with 17 bases between. The CDR3 runs to 15 residues.

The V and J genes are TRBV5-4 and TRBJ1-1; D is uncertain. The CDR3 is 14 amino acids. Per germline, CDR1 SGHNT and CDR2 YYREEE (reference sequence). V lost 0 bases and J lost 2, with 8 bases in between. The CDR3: CASSLVSGNTEAFF. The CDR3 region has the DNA TGTGCCAGCAGCTTGGTCTCGGGAAACACTGAAGCTTTCTTT.